A selection of T cell receptor beta chains follows, all from one sample in a study of CD8 T cells in Susac syndrome. TCRdb re-called the immunoSEQ multiplex PCR reads with MiXCR, one entry per CDR3 protein. The repertoire holds around 220,000 distinct CDR3 sequences, with around nine tenths as singletons. Sequencing was performed on CD8+ T cells from PBMCs. The origin of the receptors is a human donor with multiple sclerosis. CDR3s include the opening cysteine and the closing phenylalanine or tryptophan. D genes are given only for firm matches. Clone size is shown for a subset of rows, as once, few, many or a class of expanded clone.

j_call: TRBJ2-7; v_call: TRBV12-3/TRBV12-4; clone_size: few; d_call: TRBD2; cdr3_aa: CASSLAGGAYEQYF; cdr3_nt: TGTGCCAGCAGTTTAGCGGGAGGGGCCTACGAGCAGTACTTC
j_call: TRBJ1-3; v_call: TRBV6-5; clone_size: NA; d_call: NA; cdr3_aa: CASSYAPSGNTIYF; cdr3_nt: TGTGCCAGCAGTTATGCCCCCTCTGGAAACACCATATATTTT
j_call: TRBJ2-7; v_call: TRBV7-9; clone_size: NA; d_call: NA; cdr3_aa: CASEGVGEQYF; cdr3_nt: TGTGCCAGCGAGGGGGTGGGCGAGCAGTACTTC
j_call: TRBJ2-7; v_call: TRBV5-6; clone_size: once; d_call: TRBD2; cdr3_aa: CASSQGLAGVYDEQYF; cdr3_nt: TGTGCCAGCAGCCAGGGACTAGCGGGAGTGTATGACGAGCAGTACTTC
j_call: TRBJ1-6; v_call: TRBV13; clone_size: once; d_call: NA; cdr3_aa: CASSLGQINSPLHF; cdr3_nt: TGTGCCAGCAGCTTAGGGCAGATCAATTCACCCCTCCACTTT
j_call: TRBJ1-3; v_call: TRBV7-9; clone_size: once; d_call: NA; cdr3_aa: CASSFVSSGNTIYF; cdr3_nt: TGTGCCAGCAGCTTCGTAAGCTCTGGAAACACCATATATTTT
j_call: TRBJ2-7; v_call: TRBV10-2; clone_size: NA; d_call: NA; cdr3_aa: CASSDSLYEQYF; cdr3_nt: TGCGCCTCCTCGGACTCACTCTACGAGCAGTACTTC
j_call: TRBJ1-1; v_call: TRBV7-9; clone_size: NA; d_call: TRBD1; cdr3_aa: CASSSDRAQAFF; cdr3_nt: TGTGCCAGCAGCAGCGACAGGGCTCAAGCTTTCTTT
j_call: TRBJ2-2; v_call: TRBV27; clone_size: NA; d_call: NA; cdr3_aa: CASSLSTTGELFF; cdr3_nt: TGTGCCAGCAGTTTATCAACCACCGGGGAGCTGTTTTTT
j_call: TRBJ1-4; v_call: TRBV15; clone_size: once; d_call: NA; cdr3_aa: CATSRGRGNEKLFF; cdr3_nt: TGTGCCACCAGCAGGGGACGGGGCAATGAAAAACTGTTTTTT